The clone carrying this T cell receptor beta chain was counted between two and nine times. Its specificity is not known. This sample is drawn from a study of radiation and T cells in renal cell carcinoma. Overall study findings and caveats: Dominant CDR3 motifs occupied more repertoire in irradiated than control tumors. Irradiated tumors had higher TCR clonality than control tumors.

Treatment of the sample: treatment-naive control, cytoreductive nephrectomy. Control samples are tumors resected by cytoreductive nephrectomy without prior radiation. Control tumors came from a few females and fewer than twelve males, aged about 35 to 82. Here immunoSEQ multiplex PCR was the method, and the copy in TCRdb shows in-frame clones only, minus some. The table lists tens of thousands of clones, 58% of them singletons. This TCR was recovered from a man in his forties or fifties with renal cell carcinoma. Specimen: tumor tissue, collected from a patient whose treatment was nephrectomy without radiotherapy.

The CDR3 reads CASSRGQGDTGELFF. CDR3 coding DNA: TGTGCCAGCAGCCGAGGACAGGGGGATACCGGGGAGCTGTTTTTT. The genes are TRBV7-9 and TRBJ2-2; 10 bases match TRBD1. V lost 5 bases to trimming and J lost 5 bases; unmatched junction nucleotides: 5. Germline assignment: CDR1 SEHNR and CDR2 FQNEAQ (reference sequence). The CDR3 totals 15 residues. The variable domain in full, with the rest retrieved from reference TRBV7-9 and TRBJ2-2, is DTGVSQNPRHKITKRGQNVTFRCDPISEHNRLYWYRQTLGQGPEFLTYFQNEAQLEKSRLLSDRFSAERPKGSFSTLEIQRTEQGDSAMYLCASSRGQGDTGELFFGEGSRLTVL.